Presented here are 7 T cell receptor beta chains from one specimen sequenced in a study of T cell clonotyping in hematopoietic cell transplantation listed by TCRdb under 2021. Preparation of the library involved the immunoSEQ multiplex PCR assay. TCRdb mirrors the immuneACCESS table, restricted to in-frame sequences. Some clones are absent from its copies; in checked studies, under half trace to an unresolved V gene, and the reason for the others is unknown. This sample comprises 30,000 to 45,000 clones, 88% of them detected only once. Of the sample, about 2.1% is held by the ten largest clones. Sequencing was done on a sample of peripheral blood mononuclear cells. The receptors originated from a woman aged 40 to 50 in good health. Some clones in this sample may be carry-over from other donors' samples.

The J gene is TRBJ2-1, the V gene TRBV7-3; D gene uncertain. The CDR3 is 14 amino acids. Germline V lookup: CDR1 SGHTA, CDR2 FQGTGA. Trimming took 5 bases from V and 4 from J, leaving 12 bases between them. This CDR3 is CASSTTDGYNEQFF. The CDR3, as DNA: TGTGCCAGCAGCACTACAGACGGTTACAATGAGCAGTTCTTC.

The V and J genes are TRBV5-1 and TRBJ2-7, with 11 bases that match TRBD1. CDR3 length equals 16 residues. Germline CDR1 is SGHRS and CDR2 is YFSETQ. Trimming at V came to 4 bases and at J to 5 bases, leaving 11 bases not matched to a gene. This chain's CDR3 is CASSGTSGTGGDEQYF. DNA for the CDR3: TGCGCCAGCAGCGGGACATCCGGGACAGGGGGAGACGAGCAGTACTTC.

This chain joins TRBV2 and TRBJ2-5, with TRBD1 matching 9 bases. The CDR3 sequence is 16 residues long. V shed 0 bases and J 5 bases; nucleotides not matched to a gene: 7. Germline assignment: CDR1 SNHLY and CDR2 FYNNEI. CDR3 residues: CASSEALDRGGETQYF. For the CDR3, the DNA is TGTGCCAGCAGTGAAGCTTTGGACAGGGGAGGGGAGACCCAGTACTTC.

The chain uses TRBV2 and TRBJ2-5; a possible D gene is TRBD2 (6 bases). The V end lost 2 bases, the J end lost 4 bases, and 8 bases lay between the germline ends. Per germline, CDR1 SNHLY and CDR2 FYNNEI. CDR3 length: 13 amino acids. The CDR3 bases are TGTGCCAGCAGTGAATTGGGGGGAGAGACCCAGTACTTC. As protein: CASSELGGETQYF. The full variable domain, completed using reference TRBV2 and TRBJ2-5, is EPEVTQTPSHQVTQMGQEVILRCVPISNHLYFYWYRQILGQKVEFLVSFYNNEISEKSEIFDDQFSVERPDGSNFTLKIRSTKLEDSAMYFCASSELGGETQYFGPGTRLLVL.

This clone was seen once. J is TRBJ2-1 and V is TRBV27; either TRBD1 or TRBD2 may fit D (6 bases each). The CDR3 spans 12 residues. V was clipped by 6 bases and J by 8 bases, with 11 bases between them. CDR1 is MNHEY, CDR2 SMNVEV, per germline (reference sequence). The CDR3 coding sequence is TGTGCCAGCAGGGGTAGGGGGGATGAGCAGTTCTTC. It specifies CASRGRGDEQFF.

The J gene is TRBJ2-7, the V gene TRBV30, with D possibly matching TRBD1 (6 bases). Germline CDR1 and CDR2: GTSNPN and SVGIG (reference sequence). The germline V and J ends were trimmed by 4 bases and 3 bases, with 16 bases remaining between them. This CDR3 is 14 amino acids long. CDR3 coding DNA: TGTGCCTGGACCTATGGGGGCGGAAACTACGAGCAGTACTTC. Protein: CAWTYGGGNYEQYF. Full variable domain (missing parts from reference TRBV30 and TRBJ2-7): SQTIHQWPATLVQPVGSPLSLECTVEGTSNPNLYWYRQAAGRGLQLLFYSVGIGQISSEVPQNLSASRPQDRQFILSSKKLLLSDSGFYLCAWTYGGGNYEQYFGPGTRLTVT.

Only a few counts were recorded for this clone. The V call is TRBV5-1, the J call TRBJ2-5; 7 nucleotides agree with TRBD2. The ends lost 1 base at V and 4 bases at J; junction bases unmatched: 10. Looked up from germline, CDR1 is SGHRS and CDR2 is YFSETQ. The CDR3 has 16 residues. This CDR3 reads CASSLQPSGARETQYF. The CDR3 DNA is TGCGCCAGCAGCTTGCAACCTAGCGGTGCCCGAGAGACCCAGTACTTC.